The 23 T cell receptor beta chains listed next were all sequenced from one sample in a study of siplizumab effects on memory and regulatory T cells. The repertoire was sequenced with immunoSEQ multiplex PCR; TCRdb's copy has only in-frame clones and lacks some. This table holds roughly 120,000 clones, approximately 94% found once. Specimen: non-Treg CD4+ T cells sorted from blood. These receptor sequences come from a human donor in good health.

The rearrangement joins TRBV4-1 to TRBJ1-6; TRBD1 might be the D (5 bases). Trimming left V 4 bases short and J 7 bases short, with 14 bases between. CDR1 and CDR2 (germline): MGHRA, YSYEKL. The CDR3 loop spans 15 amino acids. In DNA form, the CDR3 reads TGCGCCAGCAGCCCGGGGGGGACCCCAAATTCACCCCTCCACTTT. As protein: CASSPGGTPNSPLHF.

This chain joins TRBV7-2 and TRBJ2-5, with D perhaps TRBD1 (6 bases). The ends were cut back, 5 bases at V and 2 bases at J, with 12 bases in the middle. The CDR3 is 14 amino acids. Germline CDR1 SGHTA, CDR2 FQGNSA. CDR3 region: CASSRGQTQETQYF. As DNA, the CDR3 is TGTGCCAGCAGCCGTGGACAGACACAAGAGACCCAGTACTTC.

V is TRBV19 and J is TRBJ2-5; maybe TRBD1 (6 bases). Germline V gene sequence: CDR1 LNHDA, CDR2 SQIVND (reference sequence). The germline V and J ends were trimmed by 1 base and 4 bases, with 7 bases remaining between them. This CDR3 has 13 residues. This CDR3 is CASSIVRGETQYF. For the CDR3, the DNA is TGTGCCAGTAGTATAGTCAGGGGAGAGACCCAGTACTTC.

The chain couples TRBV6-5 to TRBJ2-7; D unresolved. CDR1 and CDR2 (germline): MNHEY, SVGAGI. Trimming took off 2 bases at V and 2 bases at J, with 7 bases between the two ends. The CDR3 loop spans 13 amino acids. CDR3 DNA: TGTGCCAGCAGTTACAGCTACACCTACGAGCAGTACTTC. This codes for CASSYSYTYEQYF.

The CDR3 loop is CASSHRDYEQYF. The CDR3, as DNA: TGTGCCAGCAGTCACCGGGACTACGAGCAGTACTTC. J is TRBJ2-7 and V is TRBV9, with D possibly being TRBD2 (5 bases). Trimming stripped 5 bases from V and 3 bases from J, with 9 bases between. The CDR3 consists of 12 residues. Germline V gives CDR1 SGDLS, CDR2 YYNGEE.

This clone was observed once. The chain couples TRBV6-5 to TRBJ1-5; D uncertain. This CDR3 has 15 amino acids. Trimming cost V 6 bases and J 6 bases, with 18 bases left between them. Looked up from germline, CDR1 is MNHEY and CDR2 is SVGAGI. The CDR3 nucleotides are TGTGCCAGCAGCCGATCGGTCTTCCAAGGTCAGCCCCAGCATTTT. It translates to CASSRSVFQGQPQHF.

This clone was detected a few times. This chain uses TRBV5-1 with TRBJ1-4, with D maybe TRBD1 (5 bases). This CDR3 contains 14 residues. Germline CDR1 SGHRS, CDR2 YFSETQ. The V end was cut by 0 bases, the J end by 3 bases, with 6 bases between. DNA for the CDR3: TGCGCCAGCAGCTTGGGCAGGGCTAATGAAAAACTGTTTTTT. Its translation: CASSLGRANEKLFF.

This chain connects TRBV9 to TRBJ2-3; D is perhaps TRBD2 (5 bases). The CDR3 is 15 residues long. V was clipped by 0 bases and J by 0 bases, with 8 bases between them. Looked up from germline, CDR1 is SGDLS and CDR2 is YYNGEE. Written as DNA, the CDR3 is TGTGCCAGCAGCGTAGGTCTAGCTAGCACAGATACGCAGTATTTT. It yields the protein CASSVGLASTDTQYF.

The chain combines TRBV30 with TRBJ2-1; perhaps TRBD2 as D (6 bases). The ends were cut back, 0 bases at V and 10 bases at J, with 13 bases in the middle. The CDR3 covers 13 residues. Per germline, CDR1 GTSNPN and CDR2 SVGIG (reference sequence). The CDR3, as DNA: TGTGCCTGGAGTGTACTTCGGGCGGGAGAGCAGTTCTTC. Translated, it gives CAWSVLRAGEQFF.

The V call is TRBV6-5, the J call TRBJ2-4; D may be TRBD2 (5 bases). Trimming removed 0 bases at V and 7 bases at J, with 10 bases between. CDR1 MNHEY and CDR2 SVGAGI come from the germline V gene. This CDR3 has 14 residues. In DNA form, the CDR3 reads TGTGCCAGCAGTTACTCTACTAGGGTCAACATTCAGTACTTC. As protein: CASSYSTRVNIQYF.

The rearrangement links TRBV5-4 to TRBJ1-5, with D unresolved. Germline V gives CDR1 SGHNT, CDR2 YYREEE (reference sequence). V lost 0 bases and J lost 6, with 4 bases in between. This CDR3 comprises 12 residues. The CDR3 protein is CASSLVGQPQHF. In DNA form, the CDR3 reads TGTGCCAGCAGCTTGGTCGGTCAGCCCCAGCATTTT.

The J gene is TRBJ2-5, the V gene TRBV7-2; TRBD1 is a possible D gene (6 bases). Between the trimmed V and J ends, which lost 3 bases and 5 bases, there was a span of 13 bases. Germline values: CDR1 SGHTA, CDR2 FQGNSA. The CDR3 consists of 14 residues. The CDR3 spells CASSFRGLGETQYF. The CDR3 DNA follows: TGTGCCAGCAGCTTCAGGGGATTGGGGGAGACCCAGTACTTC.

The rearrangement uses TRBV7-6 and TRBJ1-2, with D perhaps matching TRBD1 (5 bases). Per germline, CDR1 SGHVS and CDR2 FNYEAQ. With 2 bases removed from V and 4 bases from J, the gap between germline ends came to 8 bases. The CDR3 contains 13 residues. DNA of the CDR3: TGTGCCAGCAGCTTATCAGGGATCTATGGCTACACCTTC. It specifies CASSLSGIYGYTF.

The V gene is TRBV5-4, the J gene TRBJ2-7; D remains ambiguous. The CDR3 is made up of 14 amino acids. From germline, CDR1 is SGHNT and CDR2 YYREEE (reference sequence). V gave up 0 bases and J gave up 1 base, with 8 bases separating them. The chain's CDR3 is CASSLEVRSYEQYF. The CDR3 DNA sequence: TGTGCCAGCAGCTTGGAAGTCAGATCCTACGAGCAGTACTTC. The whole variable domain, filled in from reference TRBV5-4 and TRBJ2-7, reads ETGVTQSPTHLIKTRGQQVTLRCSSQSGHNTVSWYQQALGQGPQFIFQYYREEENGRGNFPPRFSGLQFPNYSSELNVNALELDDSALYLCASSLEVRSYEQYFGPGTRLTVT.

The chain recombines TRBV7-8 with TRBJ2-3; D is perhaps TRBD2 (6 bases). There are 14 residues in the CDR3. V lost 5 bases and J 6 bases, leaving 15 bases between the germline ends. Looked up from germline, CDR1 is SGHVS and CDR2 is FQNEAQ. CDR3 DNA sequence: TGTGCCAGCAGCCGGGACTCGGGTCGGGATACGCAGTATTTT. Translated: CASSRDSGRDTQYF.

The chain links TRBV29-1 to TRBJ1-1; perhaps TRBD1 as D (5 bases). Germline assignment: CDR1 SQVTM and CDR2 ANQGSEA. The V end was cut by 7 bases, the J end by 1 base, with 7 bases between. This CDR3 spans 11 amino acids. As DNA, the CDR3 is TGCAGCGCCGGACAGAACACTGAAGCTTTCTTT. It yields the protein CSAGQNTEAFF. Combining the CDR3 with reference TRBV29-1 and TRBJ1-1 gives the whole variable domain SAVISQKPSRDICQRGTSLTIQCQVDSQVTMMFWYRQQPGQSLTLIATANQGSEATYESGFVIDKFPISRPNLTFSTLTVSNMSPEDSSIYLCSAGQNTEAFFGQGTRLTVV.

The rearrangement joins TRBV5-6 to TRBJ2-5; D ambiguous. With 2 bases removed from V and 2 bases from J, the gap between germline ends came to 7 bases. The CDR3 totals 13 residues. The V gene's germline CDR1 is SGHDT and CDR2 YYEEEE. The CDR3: CASSFSYQETQYF. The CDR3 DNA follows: TGTGCCAGCAGCTTCTCGTATCAAGAGACCCAGTACTTC.

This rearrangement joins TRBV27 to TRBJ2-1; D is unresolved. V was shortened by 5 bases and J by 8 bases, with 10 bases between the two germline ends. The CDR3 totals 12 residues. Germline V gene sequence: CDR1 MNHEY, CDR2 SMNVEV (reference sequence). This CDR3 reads CASSPRWDEQFF. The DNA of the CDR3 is TGTGCCAGCAGTCCAAGGTGGGATGAGCAGTTCTTC.

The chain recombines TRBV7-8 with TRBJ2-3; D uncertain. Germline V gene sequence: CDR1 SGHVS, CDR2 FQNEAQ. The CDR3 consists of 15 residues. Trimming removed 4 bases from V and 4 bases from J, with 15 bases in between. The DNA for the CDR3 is TGTGCCAGCAGCTCCATATTACGGAGCGCAGATACGCAGTATTTT. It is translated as CASSSILRSADTQYF.

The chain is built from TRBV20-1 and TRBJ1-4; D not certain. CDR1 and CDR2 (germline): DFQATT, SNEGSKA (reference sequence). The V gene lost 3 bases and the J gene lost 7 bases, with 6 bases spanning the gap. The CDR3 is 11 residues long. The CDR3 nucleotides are TGCAGTGCTAGCCAATTTGAAAAACTGTTTTTT. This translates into CSASQFEKLFF.

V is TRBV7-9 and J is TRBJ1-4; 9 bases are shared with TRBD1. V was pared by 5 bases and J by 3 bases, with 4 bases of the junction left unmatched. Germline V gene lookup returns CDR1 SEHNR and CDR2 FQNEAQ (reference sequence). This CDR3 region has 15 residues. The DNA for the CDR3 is TGTGCCAGCAGCCGGACAGGGGATTCTAATGAAAAACTGTTTTTT. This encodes CASSRTGDSNEKLFF.

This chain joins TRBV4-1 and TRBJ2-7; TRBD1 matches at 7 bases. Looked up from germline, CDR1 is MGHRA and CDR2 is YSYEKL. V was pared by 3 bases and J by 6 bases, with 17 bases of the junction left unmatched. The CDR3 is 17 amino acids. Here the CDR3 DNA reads TGCGCCAGCAGCCAGGTGGGGGTAACAGGGGTTGGCGCCGAGCAGTACTTC. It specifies CASSQVGVTGVGAEQYF.

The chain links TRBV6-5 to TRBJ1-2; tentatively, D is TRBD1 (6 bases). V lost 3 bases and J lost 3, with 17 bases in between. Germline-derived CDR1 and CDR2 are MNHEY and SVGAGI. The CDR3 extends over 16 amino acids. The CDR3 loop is CASSYNLGGFDYGYTF. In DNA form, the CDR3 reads TGTGCCAGCAGTTATAACCTCGGGGGCTTCGACTATGGCTACACCTTC.